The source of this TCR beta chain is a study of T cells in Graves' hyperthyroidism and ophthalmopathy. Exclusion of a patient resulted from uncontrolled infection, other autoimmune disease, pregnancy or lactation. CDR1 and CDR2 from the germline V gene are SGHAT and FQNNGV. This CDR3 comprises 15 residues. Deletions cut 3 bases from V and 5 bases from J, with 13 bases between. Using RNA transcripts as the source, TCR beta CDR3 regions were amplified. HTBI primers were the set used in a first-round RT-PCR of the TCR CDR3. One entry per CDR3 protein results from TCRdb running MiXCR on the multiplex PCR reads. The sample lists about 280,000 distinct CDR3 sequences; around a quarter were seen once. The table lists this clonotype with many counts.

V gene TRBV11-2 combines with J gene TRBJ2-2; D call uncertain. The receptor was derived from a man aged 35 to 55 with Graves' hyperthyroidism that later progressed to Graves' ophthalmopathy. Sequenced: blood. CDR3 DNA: TGTGCCAGCAGCTTTCCCGACGGACGGACCGGGGAGCTGTTTTTT. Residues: CASSFPDGRTGELFF.